A selection of T cell receptor beta chains follows, all from one sample in a study of cytomegalovirus exposure and HLA in healthy donors. The protocol was immunoSEQ multiplex PCR, while the TCRdb copy is restricted to in-frame clones and leaves out a portion. The data contain some 260,000 clones, roughly 88% of them singletons. Sequenced sample: PBMCs. These receptors originate from a woman in her twenties or thirties in good health and CMV-seronegative. The CDR3 runs from the conserved cysteine through the conserved F or W. Each record gives: V gene, D gene, J gene, clone size, CDR3 protein, CDR3 DNA. The D gene is left open where the match is weak. Only some rows state a clone size, as once, few, many or a class for expanded clones.

>TRBV30|TRBD1|TRBJ1-3|-
CAWRDRAGGGSTIYF
TGTGCCTGGAGGGACAGGGCAGGGGGAGGCAGCACCATATATTTT
>TRBV2|-|TRBJ2-3|-
CASSDLRGESTDTQYF
TGTGCCAGCAGTGACCTTAGGGGTGAAAGCACAGATACGCAGTATTTT
>TRBV28|TRBD1|TRBJ2-7|-
CASSLSDRGSEQYF
TGTGCCAGCAGTTTGTCGGACAGGGGGTCCGAGCAGTACTTC
>TRBV28|TRBD1|TRBJ1-1|-
CASSSTTTGTGVNTEAFF
TGTGCCAGCAGTTCCACAACAACCGGGACAGGTGTGAACACTGAAGCTTTCTTT
>TRBV6-6|-|TRBJ2-3|-
CASSYSLTDYTDTQYF
TGTGCCAGCAGTTACTCGTTAACGGATTACACAGATACGCAGTATTTT
>TRBV27|-|TRBJ2-1|-
CASSRDRTVDNEQFF
TGTGCCAGCAGTCGAGATAGGACGGTTGACAATGAGCAGTTCTTC
>TRBV4-1|TRBD1|TRBJ1-1|once
CASSQGYGTGGFYTEAFF
TGCGCCAGCAGCCAAGGTTACGGGACAGGGGGCTTTTACACTGAAGCTTTCTTT
>TRBV30|-|TRBJ2-6|-
CAWTWAGFSGANVLTF
TGTGCCTGGACCTGGGCGGGGTTCTCTGGGGCCAACGTCCTGACTTTC
>TRBV18|-|TRBJ2-5|-
CASSPPGGRETQYF
TGTGCCAGCTCACCACCCGGGGGACGAGAGACCCAGTACTTC
>TRBV28|TRBD1|TRBJ1-1|once
CASSLGQGWNTEAFF
TGTGCCAGCAGTTTGGGACAGGGCTGGAACACTGAAGCTTTCTTT
>TRBV7-9|TRBD1|TRBJ1-2|many
CASTHQTRGGAGYGYTF
TGTGCCAGCACCCATCAGACCAGAGGGGGCGCAGGCTATGGCTACACCTTC
>TRBV19|-|TRBJ2-3|-
CASSIGNTDTQYF
TGTGCCAGTAGTATAGGCAACACAGATACGCAGTATTTT
>TRBV7-9|-|TRBJ2-2|-
CASSPVVANTGELFF
TGTGCCAGCAGCCCAGTGGTAGCGAACACCGGGGAGCTGTTTTTT
>TRBV15|TRBD1|TRBJ1-5|once
CATSRGQGGNQPQHF
TGTGCCACCAGCAGGGGACAGGGTGGCAATCAGCCCCAGCATTTT
>TRBV28|TRBD2|TRBJ2-2|-
CASSPGGLLRPGELFF
TGTGCCAGCTCCCCGGGAGGGCTGCTGAGGCCCGGGGAGCTGTTTTTT
>TRBV6-6|-|TRBJ2-1|-
CASSHRAFKGYNEQFF
TGTGCCAGCAGTCACCGAGCCTTCAAAGGCTACAATGAGCAGTTCTTC
>TRBV5-1|TRBD2|TRBJ2-1|once
CASSLEGRERNEQFF
TGCGCCAGCAGCTTGGAGGGGCGGGAGCGTAATGAGCAGTTCTTC
>TRBV11-3|TRBD1|TRBJ2-7|once
CASSGTGGDEQYF
TGTGCCAGCAGTGGGACAGGGGGTGACGAGCAGTACTTC
>TRBV4-2|TRBD2|TRBJ2-1|once
CASSQRLAQPNEQFF
TGTGCCAGCAGCCAAAGACTAGCGCAACCCAATGAGCAGTTCTTC
>TRBV9|TRBD2|TRBJ2-3|-
CASSVDPLAGAEDTQYF
TGTGCCAGCAGCGTAGACCCGCTGGCGGGAGCGGAAGATACGCAGTATTTT
>TRBV19|TRBD1|TRBJ1-2|-
CASSQTGTGYGYTF
TGTGCCAGTAGCCAAACCGGGACAGGCTATGGCTACACCTTC
>TRBV30|TRBD1|TRBJ1-5|-
CAWSGGTGGQPQHF
TGTGCCTGGAGTGGCGGGACAGGGGGTCAGCCCCAGCATTTT
>TRBV10-3|-|TRBJ1-5|-
CAISEAGVDQPQHF
TGTGCCATCAGTGAGGCGGGGGTGGATCAGCCCCAGCATTTT
>TRBV6-1|TRBD1|TRBJ1-5|-
CASSEEDRGWQPQHF
TGTGCCAGCAGTGAAGAAGACAGGGGTTGGCAGCCCCAGCATTTT
>TRBV6-1|-|TRBJ1-3|-
CASSLQGSGNTIYF
TGTGCCAGCAGTTTGCAGGGTAGTGGAAACACCATATATTTT
>TRBV11-3|TRBD2|TRBJ2-3|once
CASSSMGLAGITDTQYF
TGTGCCAGCAGCTCAATGGGACTAGCGGGCATAACAGATACGCAGTATTTT
>TRBV6-6|TRBD2|TRBJ2-7|-
CASSYVAGGNEQYF
TGTGCCAGCAGTTACGTAGCGGGAGGCAACGAGCAGTACTTC
>TRBV18|-|TRBJ2-3|-
CASQGTLGTDTQYF
TGTGCCAGCCAGGGGACACTTGGCACAGATACGCAGTATTTT
>TRBV25-1|-|TRBJ2-1|many
CASSESTGQTYNEQFF
TGTGCCAGCAGTGAATCGACAGGCCAAACCTACAATGAGCAGTTCTTC
>TRBV6-5|-|TRBJ1-1|few
CASRGGQLNTEAFF
TGTGCCAGCAGGGGAGGACAGCTGAACACTGAAGCTTTCTTT
>TRBV2|-|TRBJ2-3|-
CASSVLMGVDTQYF
TGTGCCAGCAGTGTACTTATGGGGGTGGATACGCAGTATTTT
>TRBV9|-|TRBJ1-2|-
CASSAGTYGYTF
TGTGCCAGCAGCGCCGGCACCTATGGCTACACCTTC
>TRBV29-1|-|TRBJ2-3|-
CSVAQVLAESTDTQYF
TGCAGCGTTGCCCAGGTTCTAGCAGAATCCACAGATACGCAGTATTTT
>TRBV7-9|-|TRBJ2-3|once
CASRPRDMNTDTQYF
TGTGCCAGCAGACCCAGGGATATGAACACAGATACGCAGTATTTT
>TRBV28|-|TRBJ2-1|-
CASRGTNSYNEQFF
TGTGCCAGCAGGGGCACCAACTCCTACAATGAGCAGTTCTTC
>TRBV27|TRBD1|TRBJ2-7|-
CASSPGQSYEQYF
TGTGCCAGCAGTCCGGGACAGAGCTACGAGCAGTACTTC
>TRBV28|-|TRBJ2-7|-
CASSSRMGGISYEQYF
TGTGCCAGCAGCTCGCGTATGGGCGGGATCTCCTACGAGCAGTACTTC
>TRBV6-5|-|TRBJ1-1|once
CASRERGRGTEAFF
TGTGCCAGCAGAGAGCGGGGGCGTGGGACTGAAGCTTTCTTT
>TRBV7-6|-|TRBJ1-4|-
CASSHGKTTNEKLFF
TGTGCCAGCAGCCACGGGAAAACAACTAATGAAAAACTGTTTTTT
>TRBV5-4|TRBD1|TRBJ2-7|-
CASSLIGQGAHEQYF
TGTGCCAGCAGCTTGATCGGACAGGGGGCCCACGAGCAGTACTTC
>TRBV4-1|TRBD1|TRBJ2-7|few
CASSTPGQGEGQYF
TGCGCCAGCAGCACACCGGGACAGGGTGAGGGGCAGTACTTC
>TRBV29-1|TRBD1|TRBJ2-3|-
CSVESDRGQDTQYF
TGCAGCGTTGAGTCGGACAGGGGGCAAGATACGCAGTATTTT
>TRBV2|TRBD2|TRBJ2-7|-
CASSDGLVSYEQYF
TGTGCCAGCAGTGACGGACTAGTCTCCTACGAGCAGTACTTC
>TRBV9|-|TRBJ2-1|-
CASSPPQSEQFF
TGTGCCAGCAGCCCGCCTCAGAGTGAGCAGTTCTTC
>TRBV27|-|TRBJ2-1|-
CASSLDEDNEQFF
TGTGCCAGCAGTTTAGACGAGGACAATGAGCAGTTCTTC
>TRBV27|TRBD1|TRBJ1-2|-
CASSLTPSTGRGDYTF
TGTGCCAGCAGTTTAACCCCCTCTACTGGCAGGGGGGACTACACCTTC
>TRBV29-1|TRBD1|TRBJ2-2|-
CSVPGQANTGELFF
TGCAGCGTCCCGGGACAGGCGAACACCGGGGAGCTGTTTTTT
>TRBV14|TRBD1|TRBJ2-7|-
CASSQDRGRGYEQYF
TGTGCCAGCAGCCAAGACAGGGGGCGAGGGTACGAGCAGTACTTC
>TRBV6-1|-|TRBJ1-1|few
CASITLQPRGAFF
TGTGCCAGCATCACGCTACAGCCCAGGGGAGCTTTCTTT
>TRBV5-5|-|TRBJ1-1|-
CASSTRDLSLNTEAFF
TGTGCCAGCAGCACCCGGGACCTATCGTTGAACACTGAAGCTTTCTTT
>TRBV27|TRBD2|TRBJ2-2|-
CASSLWLAGVPGELFF
TGTGCCAGCAGTTTATGGCTAGCGGGAGTACCCGGGGAGCTGTTTTTT
>TRBV6-1|TRBD2|TRBJ2-7|-
CASSESFLAGDEQYF
TGTGCCAGCAGTGAATCGTTCCTAGCGGGAGACGAGCAGTACTTC
>TRBV28|-|TRBJ1-1|-
CASSLIGEDTEAFF
TGTGCCAGCAGTTTAATTGGGGAGGACACTGAAGCTTTCTTT
>TRBV15|-|TRBJ1-1|once
CATSPTRTEAFF
TGTGCCACCAGCCCAACGAGAACTGAAGCTTTCTTT
>TRBV6-1|TRBD2|TRBJ2-4|-
CASSASGGPAKNIQYF
TGTGCCAGCAGTGCTTCGGGAGGGCCGGCCAAAAACATTCAGTACTTC
>TRBV29-1|-|TRBJ1-1|few
CSVDRGGATEAFF
TGCAGCGTTGATAGAGGAGGAGCAACTGAAGCTTTCTTT
>TRBV7-9|TRBD1|TRBJ1-1|-
CASSLGQGLNTEAFF
TGTGCCAGCAGCTTAGGACAGGGCTTGAACACTGAAGCTTTCTTT
>TRBV28|TRBD1|TRBJ1-4|-
CASSQGAFNEKLFF
TGTGCCAGCAGCCAGGGGGCATTTAATGAAAAACTGTTTTTT
>TRBV28|TRBD1|TRBJ2-7|-
CASSPQGAVRSYEQYF
TGTGCCAGCAGCCCTCAGGGGGCAGTCAGGTCCTACGAGCAGTACTTC